This T cell receptor beta chain was identified during a study of T cells after somatic rescue of genetic block. Unmatched junction bases numbered 4, after V lost 7 bases and J lost 1 base. The CDR3 is 14 residues long. Germline loops: CDR1 LNHDA, CDR2 SQIVND (reference sequence). Only in-frame clones appear in the TCRdb table, and some are missing; sequencing was by immunoSEQ multiplex PCR. Of 110,000 or so clones listed, 90% to 95% were seen once; the top ten hold 1.4%. The sequence came from a woman younger than 30. The chain recombines TRBV19 with TRBJ1-3; 7 bases line up with TRBD1. Material: peripheral blood mononuclear cells (PBMCs). CDR3 sequence: CASKKGASGNTIYF. DNA for the CDR3: TGTGCCAGTAAAAAGGGGGCTTCTGGAAACACCATATATTTT.